A selection of T cell receptor beta chains follows, all from one sample in a study of blood T cell repertoires in COVID-19. Produced via immunoSEQ multiplex PCR; TCRdb's table is partial and in-frame only. This sample has fewer than 200,000 clones; roughly nine tenths occur once, and the top ten carry roughly a fifth. What was sequenced was peripheral blood. The receptors stem from a man between 60 and 75 years old with active or convalescent COVID-19. The CDR3 runs from the conserved cysteine through the conserved F or W. Fields, in order: V gene, D gene, J gene, CDR3 length, clone size, CDR3 DNA, CDR3 protein. D genes are given only for firm matches. Clone size is given for some rows only: seen once, a few or many times, or a class if the clone is expanded.

TRBV6-5,TRBD1,TRBJ2-7,15,-,TGTGCCAGCAGGTTTGGGACAGGCTACTCCTACGAGCAGTACTTC,CASRFGTGYSYEQYF
TRBV4-2,-,TRBJ1-6,15,-,TGTGCCAGCAGCCAAGATCCCCGCGGGGATTCACCCCTCCACTTT,CASSQDPRGDSPLHF
TRBV15,TRBD1,TRBJ1-1,16,-,TGTGCCACCAGCAGAGGCGGGACAGGGGGAGGCACTGAAGCTTTCTTT,CATSRGGTGGGTEAFF
TRBV5-1,-,TRBJ1-2,14,once,TGCGCCAGCAGCTTGCAGGGGCCGAACTATGGCTACACCTTC,CASSLQGPNYGYTF
TRBV19,TRBD2,TRBJ2-2,15,-,TGTGCCAGTAGTATGGCGGGGGCGAACACCGGGGAGCTGTTTTTT,CASSMAGANTGELFF
TRBV29-1,TRBD1,TRBJ2-3,14,-,TGCAGCGTTTCCGGACAGGGGGCCACAGATACGCAGTATTTT,CSVSGQGATDTQYF
TRBV10-2,TRBD1,TRBJ1-5,15,-,TGCGCCAGCAGATCCGGGACAGGGATTTATCAGCCCCAGCATTTT,CASRSGTGIYQPQHF
TRBV5-1,-,TRBJ2-7,15,-,TGCGCCAGCAGACGGAACACGATTGAGGGCTACGAGCAGTACTTC,CASRRNTIEGYEQYF
TRBV3-1/TRBV3-2,-,TRBJ2-3,15,-,TGTGCCAGCAGCCAAGAGTTGCGCCGCACAGATACGCAGTATTTT,CASSQELRRTDTQYF
TRBV5-1,TRBD1,TRBJ2-7,15,-,TGCGCCAGCAGCTTGGGATACAGGGGACCTCACGAGCAGTACTTC,CASSLGYRGPHEQYF
TRBV10-3,-,TRBJ1-2,11,-,TGTGCCATCAGTGAGTCTTTAGGCTACACCTTC,CAISESLGYTF
TRBV24-1,-,TRBJ2-1,12,-,TGTGCCACCAGTGATTCTTACAATGAGCAGTTCTTC,CATSDSYNEQFF
TRBV6-5,-,TRBJ1-1,16,-,TGTGCCAGCAGTTACTCTGCGAGTCGAATGAACACTGAAGCTTTCTTT,CASSYSASRMNTEAFF
TRBV19,-,TRBJ1-1,15,-,TGTGCCAGTAAACCCTCTGTTGACAGTGGCACTGAAGCTTTCTTT,CASKPSVDSGTEAFF
TRBV6-5,TRBD1,TRBJ1-5,15,-,TGTGCCAGCAGTTACTCGACAGGGACTAATCAGCCCCAGCATTTT,CASSYSTGTNQPQHF
TRBV5-4,-,TRBJ2-7,15,-,TGTGCCAGCAGCTCCTTTAACGAGCCCACCTACGAGCAGTACTTC,CASSSFNEPTYEQYF
TRBV10-3,TRBD2,TRBJ2-7,15,-,TGTGCCATCAGTGAGGTCGCAGCGGGGGCCTACGAGCAGTACTTC,CAISEVAAGAYEQYF
TRBV4-1,-,TRBJ2-1,15,-,TGCGCCAGCAGCCAAATCGGGGGGCTCTATAATGAGCAGTTCTTC,CASSQIGGLYNEQFF
TRBV6-5,-,TRBJ2-5,15,-,TGTGCCAGCACCTTGGGGGGGGGCCGACGAGAGACCCAGTACTTC,CASTLGGGRRETQYF
TRBV6-5,-,TRBJ2-2,15,-,TGTGCCAGCAGCCAAGGAGGCCTAAACACCGGGGAGCTGTTTTTT,CASSQGGLNTGELFF
TRBV6-5,-,TRBJ2-7,15,-,TGTGCCAGCAGTTACTCGTCTTGGCAATCCTACGAGCAGTACTTC,CASSYSSWQSYEQYF
TRBV30,-,TRBJ2-7,14,-,TGTGCCTGGGCAACCCGGAGGGGGGGCTACGAGCAGTACTTC,CAWATRRGGYEQYF
TRBV6-5,-,TRBJ2-5,14,once,TGTGCCAGCAGATACTCAGCGGCCCAAGAGACCCAGTACTTC,CASRYSAAQETQYF
TRBV5-1,TRBD1,TRBJ1-2,13,-,TGCGCCAGCAGCCAGGGACAGCTCTATGGCTACACCTTC,CASSQGQLYGYTF
TRBV13,TRBD2,TRBJ2-1,15,-,TGTGCCAGCAGCCCCCGCGAGCGGGGGCTCGTTGAGCAGTTCTTC,CASSPRERGLVEQFF
TRBV5-6,-,TRBJ1-3,14,-,TGTGCCAGCACCCGGAGGGGTGCTGGAAACACCATATATTTT,CASTRRGAGNTIYF
TRBV5-4,-,TRBJ2-7,14,-,TGTGCCAGCAGCTTGGAAGCGACGGCGCGAGAGCAGTACTTC,CASSLEATAREQYF
TRBV9,TRBD2,TRBJ2-7,15,-,TGTGCCAGCAGCGTAACGGCGGGGGGGATAGACGAGCAGTACTTC,CASSVTAGGIDEQYF
TRBV14,TRBD1,TRBJ2-1,16,few,TGTGCCAGCAGCCCCCGGACAGGGATCGCCTACAATGAGCAGTTCTTC,CASSPRTGIAYNEQFF
TRBV5-1,-,TRBJ1-2,13,-,TGCGCCAGCAGTCGGACAGTCAACTATGGCTACACCTTC,CASSRTVNYGYTF
TRBV7-3,TRBD2,TRBJ2-1,15,-,TGTGCCAGCAGCCCTAGACTAGCGGGGTACAATGAGCAGTTCTTC,CASSPRLAGYNEQFF
TRBV19,-,TRBJ2-2,13,-,TGTGCCAGTAACAGGGGGGGAACCGGGGAGCTGTTTTTT,CASNRGGTGELFF
TRBV7-2,-,TRBJ2-1,13,-,TGTGCCAGCAGCTCGGTGAGTGCGGGTGAGCAGTTCTTC,CASSSVSAGEQFF
TRBV24-1,-,TRBJ1-2,13,-,TGTGCCACCAGTGTACGCTTAGGCGGTGGCTACACCTTC,CATSVRLGGGYTF
TRBV9,-,TRBJ2-3,14,-,TGTGCCAGCACCCGGACAGTAGGGTCAGATACGCAGTATTTT,CASTRTVGSDTQYF
TRBV6-2/TRBV6-3,TRBD2,TRBJ2-7,15,-,TGTGCCAGCAGTTACTCTACTAGCGGGGTCTACGAGCAGTACTTC,CASSYSTSGVYEQYF
TRBV7-9,-,TRBJ2-7,16,-,TGTGCCAGCAGCTCCACAAACAGGGAGGGTCCCTACGAGCAGTACTTC,CASSSTNREGPYEQYF
TRBV5-8,-,TRBJ1-5,15,-,TGTGCCAGCAGCTTGTTTAGCGGGGTGGGTCAGCCCCAGCATTTT,CASSLFSGVGQPQHF
TRBV19,-,TRBJ2-5,18,-,TGTGCCAGTAGTATAAGGAGCCACTCCCGGGGGGCCCAAGAGACCCAGTACTTC,CASSIRSHSRGAQETQYF
TRBV11-3,-,TRBJ2-4,13,-,TGTGCCAGCAGCGAGCGCGACGTAAACATTCAGTACTTC,CASSERDVNIQYF
TRBV25-1,TRBD2,TRBJ2-1,16,-,TGTGCCAGCAGTGAATGGGGAACTAGCGGCGCCAATGAGCAGTTCTTC,CASSEWGTSGANEQFF
TRBV5-6,TRBD2,TRBJ2-1,16,-,TGTGCCAGCAGCTTGGGGACTAGCGGGGGTTACAATGAGCAGTTCTTC,CASSLGTSGGYNEQFF
TRBV2,-,TRBJ2-5,11,-,TGTGCCAGCACGTACCAAGAGACCCAGTACTTC,CASTYQETQYF
TRBV6-5,TRBD1,TRBJ1-4,14,-,TGTGCCAGCAGATTTGGACAGGGAAGGGAAAAACTGTTTTTT,CASRFGQGREKLFF
TRBV30,-,TRBJ1-3,15,few,TGTGCCTGGAGTCCCCTGGGGGGGTACGGAAACACCATATATTTT,CAWSPLGGYGNTIYF
TRBV14,-,TRBJ2-7,15,-,TGTGCCAGCAGCCAAGAGGGGACCGGGGGTGGAGAGCAGTACTTC,CASSQEGTGGGEQYF
TRBV12-5,-,TRBJ1-2,14,-,TGTGCTAGTGGTTTACAGGGCACTCCCTATGGCTACACCTTC,CASGLQGTPYGYTF
TRBV18,-,TRBJ1-4,14,-,TGTGCCAGCTCAATCCGACAGGATAATGAAAAACTGTTTTTT,CASSIRQDNEKLFF
TRBV24-1,TRBD1,TRBJ1-5,18,-,TGTGCCACCAGTGCAAAGGGACAGGGGAAAGGAGGCAATCAGCCCCAGCATTTT,CATSAKGQGKGGNQPQHF
TRBV5-1,-,TRBJ1-2,12,once,TGCGCCAGCAGCTTGGGGCCCGATGGCTACACCTTC,CASSLGPDGYTF
TRBV11-2,TRBD2,TRBJ2-5,16,-,TGTGCCAGCAGCCCGCAGCTAGCGGGGGGCGGGGAGACCCAGTACTTC,CASSPQLAGGGETQYF
TRBV24-1,TRBD1,TRBJ2-7,14,-,TGTGCCACCAGTGACACAGGGGCCTCCTACGAGCAGTACTTC,CATSDTGASYEQYF
TRBV5-1,-,TRBJ1-1,15,-,TGCGCCAGCAGCTTGGTACGAGATCTGAACACTGAAGCTTTCTTT,CASSLVRDLNTEAFF
TRBV7-2,-,TRBJ1-2,15,-,TGTGCCAGCAGCTTAGTTTTCAGGGGTCCCTATGGCTACACCTTC,CASSLVFRGPYGYTF
TRBV5-1,TRBD1,TRBJ1-1,15,-,TGCGCCAGCAGCTCAACAGGGGGCTTGGGCACTGAAGCTTTCTTT,CASSSTGGLGTEAFF
TRBV6-1,-,TRBJ1-2,11,-,TGTGCCAGCAGTGAAACCTTGGCATACACCTTC,CASSETLAYTF
TRBV18,TRBD1,TRBJ1-1,13,-,TGTGCCAGCACTGGACAGGGGGGCACTGAAGCTTTCTTT,CASTGQGGTEAFF
TRBV1,-,TRBJ2-5,15,-,TGCACCAGCAGCCTTCATAGCGGGGGGGTCGAGACCCAGTACTTC,CTSSLHSGGVETQYF
TRBV2,TRBD2,TRBJ2-1,16,-,TGTGCCAGCAGCGCACTAGCGGGGGTCTCCTACAATGAGCAGTTCTTC,CASSALAGVSYNEQFF
TRBV6-2/TRBV6-3,-,TRBJ2-1,18,-,TGTGCCAGCAGTAACCGACAGGTCGAAGTTTTATCCTACAATGAGCAGTTCTTC,CASSNRQVEVLSYNEQFF